The 26 T cell receptor beta chains presented below share a single source sample, sequenced in a study of cytomegalovirus exposure and HLA in healthy donors. Primers for the PCR totalled 60 Vbeta and 13 Jbeta. Assay: immunoSEQ multiplex PCR; the TCRdb copy retains only in-frame clones and omits some. The sample includes roughly 100,000 clones, around 80% of them seen just once. Material: PBMCs. These receptors all come from a female donor in good health and CMV-seropositive.

The chain is built from TRBV7-9 and TRBJ1-2; D ambiguous. The CDR3 is made up of 13 amino acids. Looked up from germline, CDR1 is SEHNR and CDR2 is FQNEAQ (reference sequence). Trimming took off 5 bases at V and 3 bases at J, with 10 bases between the two ends. CDR3 coding DNA: TGTGCCAGCAGCCTCAGGAACCACTATGGCTACACCTTC. It encodes CASSLRNHYGYTF.

The rearrangement joins TRBV2 to TRBJ1-5, with 8 bases aligning to TRBD1. The CDR3 is made up of 15 amino acids. The J segment lost 1 base and the V segment lost 6 bases, leaving 5 bases of the junction unmatched. Germline loops: CDR1 SNHLY, CDR2 FYNNEI. The CDR3 DNA reads TGTGCCAGCAGAAGGAGGACAGGGAGCAATCAGCCCCAGCATTTT. This translates into CASRRRTGSNQPQHF. The full variable domain, with the rest looked up from reference TRBV2 and TRBJ1-5, is EPEVTQTPSHQVTQMGQEVILRCVPISNHLYFYWYRQILGQKVEFLVSFYNNEISEKSEIFDDQFSVERPDGSNFTLKIRSTKLEDSAMYFCASRRRTGSNQPQHFGDGTRLSIL.

The J gene is TRBJ2-5, the V gene TRBV5-1; TRBD2 aligns across 11 bases. The CDR3 consists of 16 residues. The germline CDR1 and CDR2 sequences are SGHRS and YFSETQ. After removal of 4 bases from V and 0 bases from J, the junction contained 5 bases not matched to a gene. The CDR3 DNA reads TGCGCCAGCAGCGCTGGACTAGCGGGTGACCAAGAGACCCAGTACTTC. Translation: CASSAGLAGDQETQYF.

The chain carries TRBV5-8 and TRBJ1-6; 7 nucleotides match TRBD1. The CDR3 totals 16 residues. Germline V gives CDR1 SGHTS, CDR2 YDEGEE. V lost 5 bases to trimming and J lost 6 bases; unmatched junction nucleotides: 11. Here the CDR3 DNA reads TGTGCCAGCAGACGAGGGGGCACGTGGCGTAATTCACCCCTCCACTTT. Protein: CASRRGGTWRNSPLHF. The complete variable domain, with remaining parts taken from reference TRBV5-8 and TRBJ1-6, reads EAGVTQSPTHLIKTRGQQATLRCSPISGHTSVYWYQQALGLGLQFLLWYDEGEERNRGNFPPRFSGRQFPNYSSELNVNALELEDSALYLCASRRGGTWRNSPLHFGNGTRLTVT.

The V call is TRBV10-1, the J call TRBJ2-7; 8 bases match TRBD2. V lost 6 bases and J lost 3; bases outside the gene matches: 10. CDR3 length: 15 amino acids. CDR1 is WNHNN, CDR2 SYGVQD, per germline (reference sequence). The CDR3 DNA reads as TGCGCCAGCAGGACTCCGGGACTAGGTATCTACGAGCAGTACTTC. This translates into CASRTPGLGIYEQYF.

The CDR3 protein is CASSSGTRGGEQYF. CDR3 DNA: TGTGCCAGCAGCTCCGGGACTAGAGGCGGCGAGCAGTACTTC. V is TRBV28 and J is TRBJ2-7; TRBD2 aligns across 8 bases. The ends lost 6 bases at V and 6 bases at J; junction bases unmatched: 10. The CDR3 covers 14 residues. The germline V gene encodes CDR1 MDHEN and CDR2 SYDVKM.

The chain recombines TRBV19 with TRBJ1-4; 7 nucleotides align to TRBD1. Germline V gene lookup returns CDR1 LNHDA and CDR2 SQIVND (reference sequence). J gave up 5 bases and V 9 bases, and 6 bases lay outside the gene matches. This CDR3 is built from 13 residues. DNA for the CDR3: TGTGCCAGCCGGGACAGAGTCAATGAAAAACTGTTTTTT. This sequence encodes CASRDRVNEKLFF.

The chain combines TRBV6-5 with TRBJ1-6; possible D gene TRBD1, 5 bases. The ends were cut back, 0 bases at V and 10 bases at J, with 10 bases in the middle. Germline V gives CDR1 MNHEY, CDR2 SVGAGI. This CDR3 comprises 14 residues. CDR3 nucleotides: TGTGCCAGCAGTTACTCACCCAGGGCCTCACCCCTCCACTTT. Amino acid sequence: CASSYSPRASPLHF.

As concerns this clone: In the same sample, other DNA sequences code for this CDR3. The chain is built from TRBV27 and TRBJ2-3; D uncertain. CDR3 length equals 12 residues. V lost 6 bases, J lost 2 bases, and 6 bases lay in between. Germline V gene lookup returns CDR1 MNHEY and CDR2 SMNVEV (reference sequence). Written as DNA, the CDR3 is TGTGCCAGCAGCCCTAACACAGATACGCAGTATTTT. This encodes CASSPNTDTQYF.

The CDR3 DNA is TGTGCCAGCTCACCCCGGGGGACAGGGGGCTTGTACGAGCAGTACTTC. Protein sequence: CASSPRGTGGLYEQYF. The chain employs TRBV18 and TRBJ2-7, with 12 bases fitting TRBD1. The CDR3 has 16 amino acids. Germline trimming cut 3 bases from V and 4 bases from J; bases unmatched to any gene: 7. Looked up from germline, CDR1 is KGHSH and CDR2 is LQKENI.

In its sample, this clone was seen a few times. The CDR3 sequence is CASSYRNTEAFF. The CDR3 region has the DNA TGTGCCAGCAGTTATAGGAACACTGAAGCTTTCTTT. This chain uses TRBV6-5 with TRBJ1-1; D is unresolved. Deletions cut 3 bases from V and 1 base from J, with 3 bases between. The V gene's germline CDR1 is MNHEY and CDR2 SVGAGI. The CDR3 covers 12 residues.

This chain joins TRBV5-1 and TRBJ2-2; TRBD2 matches 11 bases. Germline lookup yields CDR1 SGHRS and CDR2 YFSETQ. The ends lost 4 bases at V and 6 bases at J; junction bases unmatched: 11. The CDR3 extends over 17 amino acids. CDR3 residues: CASSISGLAERPGELFF. For the CDR3, the DNA is TGCGCCAGCAGCATATCGGGACTAGCGGAAAGGCCCGGGGAGCTGTTTTTT. The variable domain in full, completed from reference TRBV5-1 and TRBJ2-2, reads KAGVTQTPRYLIKTRGQQVTLSCSPISGHRSVSWYQQTPGQGLQFLFEYFSETQRNKGNFPGRFSGRQFSNSRSEMNVSTLELGDSALYLCASSISGLAERPGELFFGEGSRLTVL.

The count of this clone is one. The chain carries TRBV20-1 and TRBJ2-7; 8 bases are a match to TRBD2. The CDR3 extends over 11 amino acids. Germline loops: CDR1 DFQATT, CDR2 SNEGSKA (reference sequence). V shed 5 bases, J shed 6 bases, and the junction held 3 bases outside the gene matches. For the CDR3, the DNA is TGCAGTGCTGAAACTAGCGGCGAGCAGTACTTC. Protein: CSAETSGEQYF.

The rearrangement joins TRBV6-6 to TRBJ2-1; 8 positions match TRBD2. Trimming cost V 6 bases and J 7 bases; bases outside gene matches: 8. This CDR3 is built from 14 residues. From germline, CDR1 is MNHNY and CDR2 SVGAGI (reference sequence). CDR3 coding DNA: TGTGCCAGCAGAAATAGCGGGGCTGTAAATGAGCAGTTCTTC. Amino acids: CASRNSGAVNEQFF.

The gene calls are TRBV25-1 and TRBJ2-5; maybe TRBD1 (6 bases). The ends were cut back, 1 base at V and 4 bases at J, with 10 bases in the middle. The CDR3 length is 14 residues. The germline gives CDR1 MGHDK, CDR2 SYGVNS. The CDR3 coding sequence is TGTGCCAGCAGTGAATTCAGGGGACGAGAGACCCAGTACTTC. The encoded protein is CASSEFRGRETQYF.

The genes are TRBV5-1 and TRBJ2-1; D is possibly TRBD1 (6 bases). Germline CDR1 SGHRS, CDR2 YFSETQ. V was shortened by 0 bases and J by 4 bases, with 11 bases between the two germline ends. The CDR3 totals 15 residues. Here the CDR3 reads CASSLGDTNYNEQFF. For the CDR3, the DNA is TGCGCCAGCAGCTTGGGGGACACCAATTACAATGAGCAGTTCTTC.

This clone was counted once. The V and J genes are TRBV7-3 and TRBJ2-6; a possible D gene is TRBD2 (6 bases). The CDR3 loop spans 16 amino acids. Per the germline V gene, CDR1 is SGHTA and CDR2 is FQGTGA. Trimming took off 1 base at V and 2 bases at J, with 9 bases between the two ends. The CDR3 region is CASSLNPGAGANVLTF. CDR3 nucleotide sequence: TGTGCCAGCAGCTTAAATCCGGGGGCTGGGGCCAACGTCCTGACTTTC.

The chain combines TRBV6-5 with TRBJ2-7; TRBD2 matches at 9 bases. V shed 0 bases and J 3 bases; nucleotides not matched to a gene: 3. Germline V CDR1 and CDR2: MNHEY, SVGAGI. The CDR3 has 15 residues. The CDR3 DNA sequence: TGTGCCAGCAGTTACTCCCGGACTAGCGACTACGAGCAGTACTTC. Amino acid sequence: CASSYSRTSDYEQYF.

The chain recombines TRBV5-4 with TRBJ2-1, with 10 nucleotides matching TRBD1. V shed 4 bases, J shed 10 bases, and the junction held 11 bases outside the gene matches. Germline V gives CDR1 SGHNT, CDR2 YYREEE (reference sequence). The CDR3 sequence is 15 residues long. For the CDR3, the DNA is TGTGCCAGCAGCCCCGGGACAGGGGAGTTTTGGGAGCAGTTCTTC. Translation: CASSPGTGEFWEQFF.

This clone has only one observation. This chain links TRBV2 with TRBJ1-4; the D gene is possibly TRBD1 (5 bases). Germline V gives CDR1 SNHLY, CDR2 FYNNEI. The ends were cut back, 6 bases at V and 2 bases at J, with 10 bases in the middle. This CDR3 is built from 14 residues. The CDR3 DNA reads as TGTGCCAGCAGGGAGGGACGGACTAATGAAAAACTGTTTTTT. Protein sequence: CASREGRTNEKLFF.

The chain combines TRBV30 with TRBJ1-2; the match to TRBD1 covers 8 bases. CDR3 length equals 11 residues. V lost 5 bases and J lost 13; bases outside the gene matches: 9. The germline gives CDR1 GTSNPN, CDR2 SVGIG (reference sequence). The CDR3 here is CAWGQGQGFTF. CDR3 coding DNA: TGTGCCTGGGGGCAAGGACAGGGTTTCACCTTC. Together with reference TRBV30 and TRBJ1-2, the CDR3 gives the full variable domain: SQTIHQWPATLVQPVGSPLSLECTVEGTSNPNLYWYRQAAGRGLQLLFYSVGIGQISSEVPQNLSASRPQDRQFILSSKKLLLSDSGFYLCAWGQGQGFTFGSGTRLTVV.

The V call is TRBV10-1, the J call TRBJ2-7, with TRBD1 as a possible D gene (5 bases). V was cut by 2 bases and J by 0 bases, with 14 bases left in between. CDR3 length: 16 amino acids. From germline, CDR1 is WNHNN and CDR2 SYGVQD (reference sequence). The CDR3 sequence is CASSEHRTFSSYEQYF. CDR3 bases: TGCGCCAGCAGTGAGCACCGGACATTTAGCTCCTACGAGCAGTACTTC.

This clone has just one count. CDR3 sequence: CASSAIQGYEQYF. The CDR3 DNA reads TGTGCCAGCAGTGCCATTCAGGGTTACGAGCAGTACTTC. The chain combines TRBV6-6 with TRBJ2-7, with TRBD1 as a possible D gene (5 bases). Germline assignment: CDR1 MNHNY and CDR2 SVGAGI (reference sequence). This CDR3 has 13 amino acids. Trimming removed 5 bases from V and 4 bases from J, with 12 bases in between.

This chain links TRBV6-1 with TRBJ2-5; 9 bases are shared with TRBD1. The germline V gene has CDR1 MNHNS and CDR2 SASEGT. The CDR3 has 15 residues. The junction had 8 bases not matched to a gene; V was cut back by 5 bases and J by 4 bases. The CDR3 is CASSRIQGARETQYF. The CDR3 DNA reads as TGTGCCAGCAGTAGAATACAGGGGGCGCGAGAGACCCAGTACTTC.

This chain joins TRBV6-5 and TRBJ2-5; D uncertain. V gave up 5 bases and J gave up 2 bases, with 6 bases separating them. There are 12 residues in the CDR3. Germline CDR1 MNHEY, CDR2 SVGAGI. The CDR3 loop reads CASSVLQETQYF. CDR3 bases: TGTGCCAGCAGTGTGCTACAAGAGACCCAGTACTTC.

The gene calls are TRBV18 and TRBJ2-2; 11 positions agree with TRBD2. The V segment lost 2 bases and the J segment 2 bases; nucleotides outside the gene matches: 7. The germline CDR1 and CDR2 sequences are KGHSH and LQKENI. This CDR3 spans 18 amino acids. CDR3 in amino acids: CASSPVGGTSGNTGELFF. The CDR3 DNA reads as TGTGCCAGCTCACCAGTTGGAGGGACTAGCGGTAACACCGGGGAGCTGTTTTTT.